This T cell receptor beta chain was sequenced during a study of blood T cell repertoires in COVID-19. Whole-study context: Samples came from the United States, Italy and Spain, spanning acute and convalescent COVID-19. PBMCs, B-cell-depleted T cells, or T cells provided the cDNA or gDNA that made up the material.

Per germline, CDR1 MGHRA and CDR2 YSYEKL. Trimming took 4 bases from V and 4 from J, leaving 11 bases between them. The CDR3 has 13 amino acids. The table lists this clone with a few counts. Adults between about 18 and 89 years of age took part from more than 20 US areas. As handled by the study authors: From reference gene primer amplification, estimates of nucleated cell counts were derived. Profiled with immunoSEQ multiplex PCR; TCRdb holds only in-frame clones, not every one. V and J calls and clone size are those listed in that table; D and trimming were worked out from the DNA. Here the sample spans about 280,000 clones, more than 80% being singletons.

Sequencing used PBMCs or T cells enriched from blood (not recorded which). This chain links TRBV4-1 with TRBJ2-7; D gene uncertain. The receptor comes from a woman aged 25 to 45 with acute COVID-19. The CDR3 region is CASSLEIQYEQYF. For the CDR3, the DNA is TGCGCCAGCAGCCTCGAGATCCAATACGAGCAGTACTTC.